Listed below are T cell receptor beta chains from one sample, sequenced in a study of blood T cell repertoires in COVID-19. TCRdb's table, derived via immunoSEQ multiplex PCR, lists solely in-frame clones and lacks some. The data show around 200,000 clones, with about 89% seen just once and nearly 2.5% held by the top ten. Sequencing was done on a sample of peripheral blood. These receptors were obtained from a man aged 40-55 years with active or convalescent COVID-19. Both conserved end residues are part of each CDR3. D genes are given only for firm matches. For some rows the clone size is stated as once, few or many, or as a class when expanded; others skip it.

d_gene	v_gene	abundance	j_gene	CDR3aa	CDR3nt
.	TRBV9	.	TRBJ1-3	CASSGGLSSGNTIYF	TGTGCCAGCAGCGGAGGACTTAGCTCTGGAAACACCATATATTTT
.	TRBV5-1	.	TRBJ2-3	CASSQASRTDTQYF	TGCGCCAGCAGCCAAGCGTCCCGCACAGATACGCAGTATTTT
.	TRBV5-1	.	TRBJ1-1	CASSWGDYTEAFF	TGCGCCAGCAGCTGGGGGGATTACACTGAAGCTTTCTTT
.	TRBV5-4	.	TRBJ2-7	CASSPNRDTSEQYF	TGTGCCAGCAGCCCCAACCGGGACACGAGCGAGCAGTACTTC
TRBD2	TRBV7-9	.	TRBJ2-7	CASSPPRGDSYEQYF	TGTGCCAGCAGCCCTCCACGGGGGGACTCCTACGAGCAGTACTTC
.	TRBV19	.	TRBJ1-6	CASKDRTGSSYNSPLHF	TGTGCCAGTAAAGATAGGACGGGGAGCTCCTATAATTCACCCCTCCACTTT
TRBD1	TRBV18	few	TRBJ1-1	CASSPGTGGLNTEAFF	TGTGCCAGCTCACCTGGGACAGGGGGTCTGAACACTGAAGCTTTCTTT
.	TRBV12-5	.	TRBJ1-1	CASGLGQMNTEAFF	TGTGCTAGTGGTTTAGGACAGATGAACACTGAAGCTTTCTTT
TRBD2	TRBV3-1/TRBV3-2	.	TRBJ2-7	CASSLSTSGLREQYF	TGTGCCAGCAGCCTATCGACTAGCGGACTACGCGAGCAGTACTTC
TRBD1	TRBV28	.	TRBJ1-1	CASSLRTGPMNTEAFF	TGTGCCAGCAGTCTTCGGACAGGGCCCATGAACACTGAAGCTTTCTTT
TRBD1	TRBV4-3	.	TRBJ1-5	CASSHMTGSGQPQHF	TGCGCCAGCAGCCACATGACAGGGTCAGGTCAGCCCCAGCATTTT
.	TRBV20-1	.	TRBJ1-2	CSAAVYGYTF	TGCAGTGCTGCAGTATATGGCTACACCTTC
.	TRBV5-6	.	TRBJ1-1	CASRPGGRWTTEAFF	TGTGCCAGCAGACCGGGGGGAAGGTGGACCACTGAAGCTTTCTTT
TRBD1	TRBV2	.	TRBJ2-2	CASRIQPGQGNTGELFF	TGTGCCAGCAGAATTCAACCGGGACAGGGCAACACCGGGGAGCTGTTTTTT
.	TRBV30	.	TRBJ2-3	CAWSVLADTQYF	TGTGCCTGGAGTGTCTTGGCCGATACGCAGTATTTT
.	TRBV7-9	.	TRBJ1-2	CASSLESARPYGYTF	TGTGCCAGCAGCTTAGAGAGCGCAAGACCCTATGGCTACACCTTC
TRBD2	TRBV5-1	once	TRBJ2-6	CASSWLAGPSSGANVLTF	TGCGCCAGCAGCTGGCTAGCGGGGCCCTCCTCTGGGGCCAACGTCCTGACTTTC
.	TRBV29-1	.	TRBJ1-1	CSVESDSWGEAFF	TGCAGCGTTGAGTCCGACAGCTGGGGTGAAGCTTTCTTT
.	TRBV28	.	TRBJ2-1	CASSGGGGSYNEQFF	TGTGCCAGTTCTGGGGGGGGCGGAAGCTACAATGAGCAGTTCTTC
.	TRBV25-1	.	TRBJ2-3	CASIPPSADTQYF	TGTGCCTCAATACCTCCGTCGGCAGATACGCAGTATTTT
.	TRBV5-4	few	TRBJ1-1	CASSLLLDSRMNTEAFF	TGTGCCAGCAGCCTACTCCTGGACAGCCGCATGAACACTGAAGCTTTCTTT
TRBD1	TRBV10-3	.	TRBJ2-2	CAISESQGARTGELFF	TGTGCCATCAGTGAGTCTCAGGGGGCTAGGACCGGGGAGCTGTTTTTT
.	TRBV7-8	.	TRBJ1-1	CASSPLGRGTEAFF	TGTGCCAGCAGCCCTCTTGGCAGGGGCACTGAAGCTTTCTTT
TRBD1	TRBV19	once	TRBJ1-2	CASSTPPGGGYTF	TGTGCCAGTAGTACCCCCCCAGGGGGGGGCTACACCTTC
TRBD1	TRBV27	.	TRBJ1-2	CASSKGTGGNYGYTF	TGTGCCAGCAGTAAAGGGACAGGGGGTAACTATGGCTACACCTTC
TRBD2	TRBV3-1/TRBV3-2	.	TRBJ2-3	CASSQDTSGRLDTQYF	TGTGCCAGCAGCCAAGATACTAGCGGGCGACTAGATACGCAGTATTTT
TRBD1	TRBV7-2	.	TRBJ2-7	CASSLAATGAYEQYF	TGTGCCAGCAGCTTAGCGGCGACAGGGGCCTACGAGCAGTACTTC
.	TRBV16	.	TRBJ1-1	CASSQSAGQTEAFF	TGTGCCAGCAGCCAATCGGCAGGGCAGACTGAAGCTTTCTTT